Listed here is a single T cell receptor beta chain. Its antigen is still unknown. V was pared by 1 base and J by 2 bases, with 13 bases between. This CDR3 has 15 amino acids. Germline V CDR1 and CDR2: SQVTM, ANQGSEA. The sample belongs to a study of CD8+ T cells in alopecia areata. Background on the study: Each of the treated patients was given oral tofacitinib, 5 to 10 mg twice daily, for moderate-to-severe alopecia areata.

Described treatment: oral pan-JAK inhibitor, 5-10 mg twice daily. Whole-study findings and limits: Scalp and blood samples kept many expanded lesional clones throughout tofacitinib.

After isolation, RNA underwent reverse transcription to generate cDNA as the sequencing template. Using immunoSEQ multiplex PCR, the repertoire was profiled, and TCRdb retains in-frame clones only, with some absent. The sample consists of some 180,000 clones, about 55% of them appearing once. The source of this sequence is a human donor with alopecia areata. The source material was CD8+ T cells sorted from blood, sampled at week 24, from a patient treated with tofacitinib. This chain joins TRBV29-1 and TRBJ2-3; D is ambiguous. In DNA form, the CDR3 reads TGCAGCGTTGAAGGAGGAACGCTCGCCACAGATACGCAGTATTTT. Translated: CSVEGGTLATDTQYF.